The clone carrying this TCR beta chain was observed at least ten times. What it binds is not known. The sample belongs to a study of T-cell memory formation after mild COVID-19. Study-wide background: Largely donor-specific TCR clusters were found. Study findings and constraints: Clones that contracted clustered mainly in CM and EM if CD4+ and in EMRA if CD8+.

Trimming cost V 0 bases and J 7 bases, with 22 bases left between them. The CDR3 extends over 18 amino acids. CDR1 and CDR2 (germline): SGHTA, FQGNSA. Researchers used 5'RACE with constant-segment primers to make TCR alpha and TCR beta cDNA libraries that carry sample barcodes and UMIs. MiXCR, applied by TCRdb to the 5' RACE reads, yields one record per CDR3 protein. The table records roughly 580,000 distinct CDR3 sequences, roughly 18% of them present only once. The rearrangement uses TRBV7-2 and TRBJ2-1; tentatively, D is TRBD2 (6 bases). This sequence was found in an adult woman who had mild COVID-19 (a few samples of this study predate the infection). Cell type and time point are not known. Sequences were obtained from PBMCs or a T cell subset sorted from them (not recorded which). The CDR3 sequence is CASSLAGGARGIWNEQFF. CDR3 in DNA: TGTGCCAGCAGCTTAGCGGGCGGGGCCCGAGGGATCTGGAATGAGCAGTTCTTC.